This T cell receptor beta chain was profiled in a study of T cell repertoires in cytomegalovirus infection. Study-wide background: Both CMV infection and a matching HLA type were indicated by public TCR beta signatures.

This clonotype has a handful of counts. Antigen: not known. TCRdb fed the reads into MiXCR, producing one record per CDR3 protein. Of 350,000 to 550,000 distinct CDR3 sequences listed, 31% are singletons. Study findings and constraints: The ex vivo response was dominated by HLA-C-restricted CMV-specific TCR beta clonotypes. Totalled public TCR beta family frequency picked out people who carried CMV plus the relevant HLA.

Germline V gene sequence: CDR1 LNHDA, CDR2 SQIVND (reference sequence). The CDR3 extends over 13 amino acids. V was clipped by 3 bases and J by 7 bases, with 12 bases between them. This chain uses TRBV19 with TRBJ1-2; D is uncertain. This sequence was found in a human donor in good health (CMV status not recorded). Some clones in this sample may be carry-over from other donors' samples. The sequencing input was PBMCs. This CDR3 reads CASSMDVGRGYTF. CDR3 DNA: TGTGCCAGTAGTATGGATGTGGGTCGTGGCTACACCTTC.